This T cell receptor beta chain was obtained from a study of post-analysis software for immune sequencing data. Study-level findings and limits: About five TRBV segments were more frequent in patients than controls; TRBV5-6, TRBV5-1 and TRBV20-1 belonged to this group. Multiple sclerosis was associated with a significant reduction in normalized Chao1 diversity relative to controls.

The CDR3 covers 16 residues. Germline lookup yields CDR1 SGHTA and CDR2 FQGNSA. V was clipped by 1 base and J by 5 bases; unmatched bases: 9. As to this clonotype: The antigen is not known.

Unique-molecular-identifier-tagged TCR beta cDNA libraries were used. Starting from around 0.96 to 9.9 million T cells, the study yielded about 500,000 cDNA molecules. MiXCR was run by TCRdb on the PCR reads, yielding one entry per CDR3 protein. The data hold 650,000 to 850,000 distinct CDR3 sequences, with 40% to 55% observed a single time. The TCR was taken from a girl aged 5 to 17 with multiple sclerosis. The rearrangement links TRBV7-2 to TRBJ2-5; 8 nucleotides match TRBD2. The sequenced sample was blood. In DNA form, the CDR3 reads TGTGCCAGCAGCTTAGATCGGGAGGGCCTCGTGGAGACCCAGTACTTC. It specifies CASSLDREGLVETQYF.